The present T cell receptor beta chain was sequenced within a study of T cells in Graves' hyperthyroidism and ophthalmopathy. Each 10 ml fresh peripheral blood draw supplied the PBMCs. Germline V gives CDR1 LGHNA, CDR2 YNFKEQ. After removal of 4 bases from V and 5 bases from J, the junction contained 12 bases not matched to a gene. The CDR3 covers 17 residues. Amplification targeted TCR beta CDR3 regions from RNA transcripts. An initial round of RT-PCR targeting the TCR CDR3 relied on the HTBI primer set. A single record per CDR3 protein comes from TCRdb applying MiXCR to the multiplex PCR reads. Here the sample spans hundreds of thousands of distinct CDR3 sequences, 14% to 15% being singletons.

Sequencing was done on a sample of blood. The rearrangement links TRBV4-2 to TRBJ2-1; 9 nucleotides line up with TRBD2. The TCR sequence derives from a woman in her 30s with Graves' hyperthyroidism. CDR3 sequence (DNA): TGTGCCAGCAGCCCTGGGGGTAGCGGGAGTAGGAACAATGAGCAGTTCTTC. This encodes CASSPGGSGSRNNEQFF.